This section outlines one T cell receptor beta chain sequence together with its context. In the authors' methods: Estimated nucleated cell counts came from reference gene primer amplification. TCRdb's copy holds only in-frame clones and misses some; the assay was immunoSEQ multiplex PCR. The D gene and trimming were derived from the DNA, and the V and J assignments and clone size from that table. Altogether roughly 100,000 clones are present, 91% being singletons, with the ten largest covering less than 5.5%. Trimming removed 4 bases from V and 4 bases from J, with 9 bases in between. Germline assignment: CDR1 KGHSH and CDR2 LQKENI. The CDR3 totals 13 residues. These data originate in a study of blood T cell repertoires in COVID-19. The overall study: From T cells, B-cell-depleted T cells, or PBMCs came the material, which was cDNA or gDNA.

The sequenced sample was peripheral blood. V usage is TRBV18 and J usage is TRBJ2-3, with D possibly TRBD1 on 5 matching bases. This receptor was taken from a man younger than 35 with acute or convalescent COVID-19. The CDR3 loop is CASSQSQADTQYF. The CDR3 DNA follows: TGTGCCAGCTCACAATCACAGGCAGATACGCAGTATTTT.